The entry below describes one T cell receptor beta chain. No antigen is known for it. Several immunoSEQ 96-well plates shared each subset's DNA, each plate a replicate. TCRdb keeps only in-frame clones here, not all; method: immunoSEQ multiplex PCR. The table includes about 2.4 million clones, about 92% detected once. This entry comes from a study of shared clonotypes between healthy human individuals. Study-wide results and limits: Approximately 4.9% of naive CD4 clonotypes were shared across a handful of donors.

CDR1 LNHNV and CDR2 YYDKDF come from the germline V gene (reference sequence). J was trimmed by 2 bases and V by 4 bases; bases with no gene match: 7. The CDR3 contains 15 residues. A CD45RA-negative memory subset and a CD45RA+ naive subset were separated from the CD4+ cells. The receptor was derived from a man between 18 and 35 years old in good health. The sample was naive CD4+ T cells sorted from blood. Subset specified: CD45RA+ positively selected. J is TRBJ2-5 and V is TRBV15; TRBD2 matches at 7 bases. The CDR3 DNA sequence: TGTGCCACCAGCACAGGCTCCGGGGGGCAAGAGACCCAGTACTTC. It translates to CATSTGSGGQETQYF.